The rows below give T cell receptor beta chains drawn from one sample of a study of shared clonotypes between healthy human individuals. Profiling relied on immunoSEQ multiplex PCR, and the TCRdb table lists in-frame clones only, not all of them. The sample has more than 2 million clones, just under 95% seen once; the top ten hold around 1.7%. Sequencing used naive CD8+ T cells from PBMCs. The source of these receptors is a young man in good health. Some clones in this sample may be carry-over from other donors' samples. Each CDR3 is given with its conserved first and last residue. The D gene is left open where the match is weak. A clone size is listed for some rows: how often the clone was seen (once, few, many), or a class if it is expanded.

TRBJ2-5	TRBV11-2	NA	NA	15	TGTGCCAGCAGCGTGCCCAGGGTGTTAGGAGAGACCCAGTACTTC	CASSVPRVLGETQYF
TRBJ1-1	TRBV27	TRBD1	NA	15	TGTGCCAGCAGTTTAACAGGGGCCGGGAACACTGAAGCTTTCTTT	CASSLTGAGNTEAFF
TRBJ2-5	TRBV12-2	NA	once	12	TGTGCAAGTCGCTTATCCGTGGGGACCCAGTACTTC	CASRLSVGTQYF
TRBJ2-1	TRBV10-1	NA	NA	13	TGCGCCGGTCGGGAGTTTGGCTACAATGAGCAGTTCTTC	CAGREFGYNEQFF
TRBJ2-2	TRBV9	NA	NA	13	TGTGCCAGCAGCGTGGGAGTCGCCGGGGAGCTGTTTTTT	CASSVGVAGELFF
TRBJ2-7	TRBV9	NA	NA	11	TGTGCCAGCAGCCAAGGTGGCGAGCAGTACTTC	CASSQGGEQYF
TRBJ1-3	TRBV4-1	NA	NA	17	TGCGCCAGCAGCCACTCCCCCCCCGGCAGGGTCGGAAACACCATATATTTT	CASSHSPPGRVGNTIYF
TRBJ2-5	TRBV7-9	NA	NA	15	TGTGCCAGCAGCTTAGTCTTGGGGGGCCGGGAGACCCAGTACTTC	CASSLVLGGRETQYF
TRBJ1-1	TRBV28	TRBD1	NA	14	TGTGCCAGCAGTTTAGGGACAGGTCTCACTGAAGCTTTCTTT	CASSLGTGLTEAFF
TRBJ2-3	TRBV28	NA	NA	15	TGTGCCACCATAGAGGGACCCTGGGGCACAGATACGCAGTATTTT	CATIEGPWGTDTQYF
TRBJ2-7	TRBV5-1	NA	once	13	TGCGCCAGCAGCTCGCGACAGAGCTACGAGCAGTACTTC	CASSSRQSYEQYF
TRBJ2-1	TRBV5-4	TRBD1	once	15	TGTGCCAGCAGCTGGGGGACAGGGGGAACCGATGAGCAGTTCTTC	CASSWGTGGTDEQFF
TRBJ1-5	TRBV6-5	NA	NA	13	TGTGCCAGCAGTACTAGGGTTGGTCAGCCCCAGCATTTT	CASSTRVGQPQHF
TRBJ2-7	TRBV7-9	NA	NA	12	TGTGCCAGCGGGGGGGGCAGCTACGAGCAGTACTTC	CASGGGSYEQYF
TRBJ2-5	TRBV6-1	NA	NA	13	TGTGCCAGCAGTGAAGCAGGATGGGGGACCCAGTACTTC	CASSEAGWGTQYF
TRBJ2-1	TRBV27	TRBD2	NA	16	TGTGCCAGCAGTAGAAGGGGCGGGAGTTCCTACAATGAGCAGTTCTTC	CASSRRGGSSYNEQFF
TRBJ2-1	TRBV7-9	NA	NA	16	TGTGCCAGCAGCTTGCAGACACCCAGCTCCTACAATGAGCAGTTCTTC	CASSLQTPSSYNEQFF
TRBJ1-1	TRBV10-2	NA	few	13	TGCGCCAGCAGTGGGTTCAGGAACACTGAAGCTTTCTTT	CASSGFRNTEAFF
TRBJ2-7	TRBV4-1	TRBD1	NA	15	TGCGCCAGCAGCCTTAGGGAGACAGGGGGCACCGAGCAGTACTTC	CASSLRETGGTEQYF
TRBJ1-5	TRBV28	TRBD1	NA	15	TGTGCCAGCACCCAGGACAGGGGATACCATCAGCCCCAGCATTTT	CASTQDRGYHQPQHF
TRBJ2-7	TRBV6-6	NA	NA	15	TGTGCCAGCAGTTATTCGGACGCGAGCTCCTACGAGCAGTACTTC	CASSYSDASSYEQYF
TRBJ2-7	TRBV4-1	TRBD2	NA	15	TGCGCCAGCAGCCAAGATAGCGGGGGCTCCTACGAGCAGTACTTC	CASSQDSGGSYEQYF
TRBJ2-7	TRBV27	TRBD1	NA	16	TGTGCCAGCATGGAAGGGCTCGGGACAGGGAGCAACGAGCAGTACTTC	CASMEGLGTGSNEQYF
TRBJ1-2	TRBV29-1	NA	NA	14	TGCAGCGCTGGGGGCCAGGGTTGGGACTATGGCTACACCTTC	CSAGGQGWDYGYTF
TRBJ2-7	TRBV7-8	TRBD2	NA	20	TGTGCCAGCACCACCTCAAGGGCGGGAGGGCCAACCATGAGCTCCTACGAGCAGTACTTC	CASTTSRAGGPTMSSYEQYF
TRBJ2-1	TRBV10-3	TRBD2	NA	17	TGTGCCATCAGTGAGCGGACTAGTTCAAAGGTAGGGGATGAGCAGTTCTTC	CAISERTSSKVGDEQFF
TRBJ2-1	TRBV11-2	NA	NA	15	TGTGCCAGCAGCCCCCCACTTGTGCAAAACAATGAGCAGTTCTTC	CASSPPLVQNNEQFF
TRBJ2-7	TRBV6-1	NA	NA	15	TGTGCCAGCAGTGAAGGGTGGACTAACCAATACGAGCAGTACTTC	CASSEGWTNQYEQYF
TRBJ2-7	TRBV6-6	NA	NA	15	TGTGCCAGCAGTCTACCCGGGACACTAGGCTACGAGCAGTACTTC	CASSLPGTLGYEQYF